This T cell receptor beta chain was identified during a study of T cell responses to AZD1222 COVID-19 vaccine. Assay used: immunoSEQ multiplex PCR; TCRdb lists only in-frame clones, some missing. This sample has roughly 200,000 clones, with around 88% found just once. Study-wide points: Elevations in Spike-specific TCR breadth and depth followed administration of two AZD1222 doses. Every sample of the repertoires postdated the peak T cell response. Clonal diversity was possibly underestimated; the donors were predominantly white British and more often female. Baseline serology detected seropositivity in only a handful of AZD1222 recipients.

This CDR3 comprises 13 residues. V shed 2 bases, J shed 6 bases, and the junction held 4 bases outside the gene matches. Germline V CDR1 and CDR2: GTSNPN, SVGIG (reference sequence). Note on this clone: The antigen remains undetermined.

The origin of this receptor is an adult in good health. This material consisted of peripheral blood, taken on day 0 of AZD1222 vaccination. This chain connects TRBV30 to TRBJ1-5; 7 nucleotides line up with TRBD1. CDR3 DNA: TGTGCCTGGAGTAGACAGGGAGGTCAGCCCCAGCATTTT. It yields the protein CAWSRQGGQPQHF. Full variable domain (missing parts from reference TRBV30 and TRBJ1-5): SQTIHQWPATLVQPVGSPLSLECTVEGTSNPNLYWYRQAAGRGLQLLFYSVGIGQISSEVPQNLSASRPQDRQFILSSKKLLLSDSGFYLCAWSRQGGQPQHFGDGTRLSIL.